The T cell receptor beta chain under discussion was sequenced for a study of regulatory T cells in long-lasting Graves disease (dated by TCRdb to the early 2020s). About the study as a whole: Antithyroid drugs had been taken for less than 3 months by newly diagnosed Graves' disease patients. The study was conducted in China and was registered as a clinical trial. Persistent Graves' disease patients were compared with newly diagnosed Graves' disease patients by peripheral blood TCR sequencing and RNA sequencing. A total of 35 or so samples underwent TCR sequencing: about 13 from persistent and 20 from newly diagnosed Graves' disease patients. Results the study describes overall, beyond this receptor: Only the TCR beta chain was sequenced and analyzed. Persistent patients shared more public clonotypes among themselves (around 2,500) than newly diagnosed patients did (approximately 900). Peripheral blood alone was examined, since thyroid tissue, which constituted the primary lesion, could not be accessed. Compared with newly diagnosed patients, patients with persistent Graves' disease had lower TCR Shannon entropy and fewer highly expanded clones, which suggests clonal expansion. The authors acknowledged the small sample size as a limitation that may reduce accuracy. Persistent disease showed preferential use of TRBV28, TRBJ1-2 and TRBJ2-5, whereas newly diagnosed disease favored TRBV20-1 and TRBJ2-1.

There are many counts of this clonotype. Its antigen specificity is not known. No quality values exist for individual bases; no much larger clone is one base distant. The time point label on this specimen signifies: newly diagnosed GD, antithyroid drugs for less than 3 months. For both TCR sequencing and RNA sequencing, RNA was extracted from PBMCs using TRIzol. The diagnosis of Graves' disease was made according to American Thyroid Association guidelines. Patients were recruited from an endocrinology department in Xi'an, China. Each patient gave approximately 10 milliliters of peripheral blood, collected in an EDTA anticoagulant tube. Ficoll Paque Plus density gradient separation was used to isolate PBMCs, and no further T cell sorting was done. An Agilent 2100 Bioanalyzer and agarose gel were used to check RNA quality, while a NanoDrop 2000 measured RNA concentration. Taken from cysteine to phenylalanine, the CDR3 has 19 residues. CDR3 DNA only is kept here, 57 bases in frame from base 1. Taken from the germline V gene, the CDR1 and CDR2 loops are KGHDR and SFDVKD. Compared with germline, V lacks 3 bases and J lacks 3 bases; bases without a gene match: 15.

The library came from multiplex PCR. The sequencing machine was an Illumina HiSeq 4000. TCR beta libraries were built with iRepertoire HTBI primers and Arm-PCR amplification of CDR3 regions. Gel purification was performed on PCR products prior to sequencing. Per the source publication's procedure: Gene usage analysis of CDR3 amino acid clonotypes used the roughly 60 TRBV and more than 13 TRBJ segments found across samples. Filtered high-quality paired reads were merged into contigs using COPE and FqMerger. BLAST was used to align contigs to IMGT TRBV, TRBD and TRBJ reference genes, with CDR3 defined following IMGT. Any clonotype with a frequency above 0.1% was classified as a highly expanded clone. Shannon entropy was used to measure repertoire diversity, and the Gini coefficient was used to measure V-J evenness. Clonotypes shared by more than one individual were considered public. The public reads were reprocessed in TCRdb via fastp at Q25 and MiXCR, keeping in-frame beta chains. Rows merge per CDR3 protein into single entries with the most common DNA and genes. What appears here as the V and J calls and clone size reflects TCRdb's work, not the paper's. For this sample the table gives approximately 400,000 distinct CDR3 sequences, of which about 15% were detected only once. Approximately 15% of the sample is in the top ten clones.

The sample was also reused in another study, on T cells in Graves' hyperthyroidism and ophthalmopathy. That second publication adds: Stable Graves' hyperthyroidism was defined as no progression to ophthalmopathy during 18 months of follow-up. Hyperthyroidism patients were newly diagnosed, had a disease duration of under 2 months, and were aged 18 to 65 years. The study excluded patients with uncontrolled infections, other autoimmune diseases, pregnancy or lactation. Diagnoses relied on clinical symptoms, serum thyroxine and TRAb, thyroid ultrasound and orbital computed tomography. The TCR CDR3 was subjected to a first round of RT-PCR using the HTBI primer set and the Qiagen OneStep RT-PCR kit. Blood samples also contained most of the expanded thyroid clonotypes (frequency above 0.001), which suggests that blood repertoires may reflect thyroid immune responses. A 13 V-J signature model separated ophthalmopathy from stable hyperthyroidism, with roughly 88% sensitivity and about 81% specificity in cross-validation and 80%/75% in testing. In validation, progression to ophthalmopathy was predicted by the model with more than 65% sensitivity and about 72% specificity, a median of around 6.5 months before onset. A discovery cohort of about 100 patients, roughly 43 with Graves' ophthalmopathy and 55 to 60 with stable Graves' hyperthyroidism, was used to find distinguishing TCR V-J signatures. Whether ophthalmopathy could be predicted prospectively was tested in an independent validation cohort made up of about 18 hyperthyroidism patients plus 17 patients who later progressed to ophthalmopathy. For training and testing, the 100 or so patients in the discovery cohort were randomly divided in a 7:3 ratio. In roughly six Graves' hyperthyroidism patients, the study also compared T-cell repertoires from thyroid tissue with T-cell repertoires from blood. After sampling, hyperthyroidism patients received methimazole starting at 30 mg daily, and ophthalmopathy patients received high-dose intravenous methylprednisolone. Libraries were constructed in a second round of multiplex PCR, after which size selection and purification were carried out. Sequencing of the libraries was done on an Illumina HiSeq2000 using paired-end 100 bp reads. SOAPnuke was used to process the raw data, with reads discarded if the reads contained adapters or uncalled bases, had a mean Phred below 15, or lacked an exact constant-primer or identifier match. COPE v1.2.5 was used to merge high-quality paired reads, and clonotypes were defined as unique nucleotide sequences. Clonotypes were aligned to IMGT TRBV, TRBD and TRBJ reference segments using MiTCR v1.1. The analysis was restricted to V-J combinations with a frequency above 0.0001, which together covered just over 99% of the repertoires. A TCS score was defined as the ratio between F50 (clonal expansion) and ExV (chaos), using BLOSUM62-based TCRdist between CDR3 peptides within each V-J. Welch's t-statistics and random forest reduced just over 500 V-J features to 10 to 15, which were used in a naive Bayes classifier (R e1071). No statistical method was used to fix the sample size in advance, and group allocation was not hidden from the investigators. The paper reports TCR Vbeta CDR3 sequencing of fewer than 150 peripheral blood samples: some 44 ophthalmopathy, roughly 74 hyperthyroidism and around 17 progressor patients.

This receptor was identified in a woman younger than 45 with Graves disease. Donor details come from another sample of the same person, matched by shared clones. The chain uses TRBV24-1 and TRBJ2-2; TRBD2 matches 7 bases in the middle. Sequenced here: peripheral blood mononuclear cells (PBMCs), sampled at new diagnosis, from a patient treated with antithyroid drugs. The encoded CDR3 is CATSDPRVAAGVHTGELFF. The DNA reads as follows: TGTGCCACCAGTGATCCTAGGGTCGCGGCGGGAGTGCACACCGGGGAGCTGTTTTTT.